Each of the 5 T cell receptor beta chains below was sequenced from the same sample in a study of molecular identifiers for immune sequencing clone quantification. TCRdb reprocessed the PCR reads with MiXCR, giving one entry per CDR3 protein. The sample has some 100,000 distinct CDR3 sequences; around a third are singletons. Sequencing used naive CD8+ T cells from blood, with Jurkat cell RNA spiked in. Subset meaning: FACS-sorted CD8+CD4-CCR7+CD45RA+ naive T cells. The receptor set was obtained from a human donor in good health. Some libraries in this study had Jurkat cell RNA spiked in.

This clonotype was observed many times. The chain is built from TRBV5-1 and TRBJ2-5, with D unresolved. Germline values: CDR1 SGHRS, CDR2 YFSETQ. This CDR3 has 15 amino acids. Deletions cut 4 bases from V and 0 bases from J, with 13 bases between. The CDR3 DNA reads as TGCGCCAGCAGCACCGAAATTGGGTACCAAGAGACCCAGTACTTC. Translated: CASSTEIGYQETQYF.

Points on this clonotype: A read error may produce the germline difference seen at one junction end. The chain carries TRBV14 and TRBJ2-7; D call uncertain. Germline values: CDR1 SGHDN, CDR2 FVKESK. CDR3 size: 14 residues. The chain's CDR3 is CASSQDFPVGEQCF. The CDR3 bases are TGTGCCAGCAGCCAAGATTTCCCCGTCGGCGAGCAGTGCTTC. The complete variable domain, with remaining parts taken from reference TRBV14 and TRBJ2-7, reads EAGVTQFPSHSVIEKGQTVTLRCDPISGHDNLYWYRRVMGKEIKFLLHFVKESKQDESGMPNNRFLAERTGGTYSTLKVQPAELEDSGVYFCASSQDFPVGEQCFGPGTRLTVT.

This sequence joins TRBV5-4 and TRBJ2-7; 7 bases are shared with TRBD2. The V gene's germline CDR1 is SGHNT and CDR2 YYREEE (reference sequence). The CDR3 is 14 amino acids. J gave up 2 bases and V 2 bases, and 4 bases lay outside the gene matches. The CDR3 DNA reads as TGTGCCAGCAGCTTCGCTAGCGGAACCTACGAGCAGTACTTC. Protein: CASSFASGTYEQYF.

V gene TRBV6-2 or TRBV6-3 combines with J gene TRBJ2-1; unclear D gene. Germline values: CDR1 MNHEY, CDR2 SVGEGT. CDR3 length equals 16 residues. The V gene lost 2 bases and the J gene lost 2 bases, with 13 bases spanning the gap. DNA of the CDR3: TGTGCCAGCAGTTACGCGACGTCCGCCCCCTACAATGAGCAGTTCTTC. This gives the protein CASSYATSAPYNEQFF.

The chain carries TRBV15 and TRBJ1-4; 7 bases are shared with TRBD1. Germline V gene lookup returns CDR1 LNHNV and CDR2 YYDKDF (reference sequence). The trim removed 3 bases at V and 8 bases at J, leaving 21 bases unmatched. The CDR3 totals 19 residues. The CDR3 reads CATSRGGKDRTTRREKLFF. In nucleotides, the CDR3 is TGTGCCACCAGCAGGGGCGGCAAGGACAGGACAACGAGGCGGGAAAAACTGTTTTTT.